The rows below give T cell receptor beta chains drawn from one sample of a study of blood T cell repertoires in COVID-19. The repertoire was sequenced with immunoSEQ multiplex PCR; TCRdb's copy has only in-frame clones and lacks some. The sample holds around 100,000 clones, 85% to 90% seen once. The specimen sequenced was peripheral blood. The receptors come from a human donor in a cohort sampled during active COVID-19. The CDR3 runs from the conserved cysteine through the conserved F or W. Each record gives: V gene, CDR3 length, CDR3 protein.

v_gene: TRBV13; len: 16; CDR3aa: CASSPHPGQGSYEQYF
v_gene: TRBV21-1; len: 17; CDR3aa: CASSKGGLRERSYEQYF
v_gene: TRBV19; len: 14; CDR3aa: CASSIGGQNTEAFF
v_gene: TRBV25-1; len: 17; CDR3aa: CASSEHVGLPSYNEQFF
v_gene: TRBV5-4; len: 14; CDR3aa: CASSLDRAWTEAFF
v_gene: TRBV5-4; len: 15; CDR3aa: CASSVGTGPNYGYTF
v_gene: TRBV28; len: 15; CDR3aa: CASSLAGGYNNEQFF
v_gene: TRBV7-9; len: 14; CDR3aa: CASSHPDRNQPQHF
v_gene: TRBV18; len: 15; CDR3aa: CASSPQDIAKNIQYF
v_gene: TRBV18; len: 16; CDR3aa: CASSPYRTGRDQPQHF
v_gene: TRBV4-1; len: 20; CDR3aa: CASSQRGNLAGGTVLYEQYF
v_gene: TRBV6-4; len: 15; CDR3aa: CASTRLAGEKDTQYF
v_gene: TRBV28; len: 14; CDR3aa: CASSLQREAYEQYF
v_gene: TRBV4-2; len: 14; CDR3aa: CASSQDQGGYEQYF
v_gene: TRBV24-1; len: 16; CDR3aa: CATSGHGLATFDEQFF
v_gene: TRBV28; len: 12; CDR3aa: CASSLNRVEQYF
v_gene: TRBV7-2; len: 18; CDR3aa: CASSLSYQFIAEQETQYF
v_gene: TRBV13; len: 13; CDR3aa: CASSLGDSYEQYF
v_gene: TRBV7-9; len: 15; CDR3aa: CASSLVAGAYNEQFF
v_gene: TRBV9; len: 14; CDR3aa: CASSVSGSTDTQYF
v_gene: TRBV6-5; len: 15; CDR3aa: CASSGVMTGPSEQYF
v_gene: TRBV6-5; len: 14; CDR3aa: CASSQQGINQPQHF
v_gene: TRBV19; len: 15; CDR3aa: CASTEAGGPTDTQYF
v_gene: TRBV29-1; len: 13; CDR3aa: CSVSRTSPGELFF
v_gene: TRBV10-3; len: 18; CDR3aa: CAISRTSSGNSGANVLTF
v_gene: TRBV4-3; len: 15; CDR3aa: CASSQVLADTDTQYF
v_gene: TRBV9; len: 15; CDR3aa: CASSVQPATNEKLFF
v_gene: TRBV7-2; len: 15; CDR3aa: CASSLDSHVSRRWFF
v_gene: TRBV6-5; len: 15; CDR3aa: CASRARTLQYKGYTF
v_gene: TRBV10-3; len: 13; CDR3aa: CAISVRDKETQYF
v_gene: TRBV7-2; len: 16; CDR3aa: CASSPGTSGSTDTQYF
v_gene: TRBV11-2; len: 16; CDR3aa: CASTQGTGYLGEKLFF
v_gene: TRBV7-8; len: 17; CDR3aa: CASSLARVGLQAETQYF
v_gene: TRBV24-1; len: 15; CDR3aa: CATSDRGLPVVTQYF
v_gene: TRBV25-1; len: 15; CDR3aa: CASSDSGQGGEKLFF
v_gene: TRBV7-2; len: 14; CDR3aa: CASSSQAWTGELFF
v_gene: TRBV11-2; len: 17; CDR3aa: CASSFRGGNYGSYEQYF
v_gene: TRBV5-8; len: 12; CDR3aa: CASSLNFVLYTF
v_gene: TRBV6-1; len: 15; CDR3aa: CASSDTGFTGNTIYF